This entry concerns a single T cell receptor beta chain. Its antigen is still unknown. Researchers reported sorting every CD8+ T cell subset in triplicate, around 300,000 cells per sort. Cells that were CD45RO-CCR7+CD27+CD95- constituted naive CD8+ T cells. Carrying UMI labels, the TRB cDNA libraries were prepared through 5' RACE. For each CDR3 protein, TCRdb gives one entry from its re-call of the 5' RACE reads, without DNA. The sample totals approximately 48,000 distinct CDR3 sequences. These data come from a study of CXCR3-negative and CXCR3-positive naive CD8 T cells. Findings and caveats of the study: Whereas memory cells differed, naive CXCR3-negative and CXCR3-positive cells shared similar TRBV-TRBJ usage. Higher TRB CDR3 hydrophobicity marked CXCR3-positive naive cells relative to CXCR3-negative naive cells. Fresh PBMCs served for most assays, and CXCR3 expression fell partially after cryopreservation.

The CDR3 length is 14 residues. The sequence came from a human donor in good health. Some clones in this sample may be carry-over from other donors' samples. Sample: naive CXCR3+ CD8+ T cells from blood. Specified subset: CD45RO-CCR7+CD27+CD95- naive CD8+ T cells expressing CXCR3 (TNR3+). V and J are TRBV12-3 or TRBV12-4 and TRBJ2-5. The chain's CDR3 is CASSLDEDRETQYF.